These T cell receptor beta chains were read from a single sample in a study of beta chain features in type 1 diabetes. TCRdb's copy holds only in-frame clones and misses some; the assay was immunoSEQ multiplex PCR. This table has under 900,000 clones, about a sixth appearing once. Sample: naive CD4+ T cells from blood. These receptors were taken from a woman aged 18-35 years in good health. CDR3s include the opening cysteine and the closing phenylalanine or tryptophan. The D gene is left open where the match is weak. Clone size, where shown, is once, few, many, or a class for clones that have expanded.

d_call clone_size j_call v_call cdr3_aa cdr3_nt
. . TRBJ2-1 TRBV27 CASSLRPRRARHNEQFF TGTGCCAGCAGTCTAAGGCCGCGGCGGGCAAGACACAATGAGCAGTTCTTC
TRBD2 . TRBJ2-1 TRBV5-1 CASSLGGTTRYNEQFF TGCGCCAGCAGCTTGGGCGGGACTACGCGCTACAATGAGCAGTTCTTC
TRBD2 . TRBJ2-1 TRBV28 CASAPGLAGDVSYNEQFF TGTGCCAGCGCACCGGGACTAGCGGGAGATGTGTCCTACAATGAGCAGTTCTTC
. few TRBJ2-7 TRBV20-1 CSIRAEAKQYF TGCAGCATCCGCGCGGAGGCTAAGCAGTACTTC
. few TRBJ1-5 TRBV14 CASSQGRNQPQHF TGTGCCAGCAGCCAAGGAAGAAACCAGCCCCAGCATTTT
TRBD2 . TRBJ2-1 TRBV28 CASSLSRVQRGAYNEQFF TGTGCCAGCAGTTTAAGTCGTGTACAGCGGGGGGCCTACAATGAGCAGTTCTTC
. few TRBJ1-2 TRBV6-6 CASRTPERRDGYTF TGTGCCAGCAGAACCCCTGAGAGGCGGGACGGCTACACCTTC
. . TRBJ1-1 TRBV5-1 CASSSEQNTEAFF TGCGCCAGCAGCTCCGAACAGAACACTGAAGCTTTCTTT
. . TRBJ2-2 TRBV5-4 CASSFSEANGELFF TGTGCCAGCAGCTTTAGTGAGGCAAACGGGGAGCTGTTTTTT
. . TRBJ2-5 TRBV25-1 CASSDGGAGETQYF TGTGCCAGCAGTGATGGGGGAGCAGGAGAGACCCAGTACTTC
TRBD1 few TRBJ1-2 TRBV11-3 CASSLAGQRNGYTF TGTGCCAGCAGCCTCGCGGGACAGAGGAATGGCTACACCTTC
. . TRBJ1-1 TRBV5-1 CASSSLQGRGNTEAFF TGCGCCAGCAGCTCTCTACAGGGAAGAGGGAACACTGAAGCTTTCTTT
. few TRBJ1-3 TRBV28 CASSSVRNTIYF TGTGCCAGCAGTTCGGTTCGAAACACCATATATTTT
. . TRBJ2-1 TRBV11-2 CASSSLGGLWEQFF TGTGCCAGCAGCTCACTGGGGGGGCTATGGGAGCAGTTCTTC
. . TRBJ1-4 TRBV28 CASSPTPVATNEKLFF TGTGCCAGCAGCCCCACCCCCGTTGCAACTAATGAAAAACTGTTTTTT
TRBD1 . TRBJ1-2 TRBV19 CASSPDRSGNYGYTF TGTGCCAGTAGTCCGGACAGGTCCGGAAACTATGGCTACACCTTC
TRBD2 . TRBJ2-5 TRBV7-2 CASSLGGGIQETQYF TGTGCCAGCAGCTTAGGCGGGGGGATCCAAGAGACCCAGTACTTC
TRBD1 . TRBJ1-1 TRBV9 CASSVGQGSTEAFF TGTGCCAGCAGCGTCGGACAGGGGTCCACTGAAGCTTTCTTT
TRBD1 . TRBJ2-3 TRBV2 CASKSTGSTDTQYF TGTGCCAGCAAATCGACAGGGAGCACAGATACGCAGTATTTT
. few TRBJ2-2 TRBV5-4 CAGSLAVTGELFF TGTGCCGGCAGCTTGGCTGTGACCGGGGAGCTGTTTTTT
. few TRBJ2-1 TRBV28 CASSNTGFDEQFF TGTGCCAGCAGCAATACAGGGTTCGATGAGCAGTTCTTC
. few TRBJ1-4 TRBV19 CASRTGRINEKLFF TGTGCCAGTAGAACGGGACGGATAAATGAAAAACTGTTTTTT
TRBD1 few TRBJ2-1 TRBV19 CASIPGTGSYNEQFF TGTGCCAGTATTCCAGGGACAGGGTCCTACAATGAGCAGTTCTTC
. few TRBJ2-2 TRBV4-2 CASSQAPLGGGTTGELFF TGTGCCAGCAGCCAAGCTCCCCTAGGGGGTGGTACCACCGGGGAGCTGTTTTTT
. . TRBJ2-7 TRBV6-5 CASSYSRAQGSEQYF TGTGCCAGCAGTTACTCGAGGGCACAAGGCTCCGAGCAGTACTTC
. . TRBJ2-5 TRBV20-1 CSLGTQYF TGCAGCCTAGGGACCCAGTACTTC
. few TRBJ2-7 TRBV28 CASSPGGREYF TGTGCCAGCAGTCCCGGGGGGCGAGAGTACTTC
. . TRBJ2-4 TRBV21-1 CASTAYPKNIQYF TGTGCCAGCACCGCTTATCCCAAAAACATTCAGTACTTC
TRBD1 . TRBJ2-5 TRBV7-2 CASSRQGRETQYF TGTGCCAGCAGCCGACAGGGTAGGGAGACCCAGTACTTC
TRBD2 . TRBJ2-1 TRBV6-1 CASSDRRSSGNNEQFF TGTGCCAGCAGTGATCGGCGCTCGAGCGGGAACAATGAGCAGTTCTTC
. . TRBJ2-2 TRBV15 CATGLGSVGGTGELFF TGTGCCACCGGGCTGGGGTCGGTCGGGGGCACCGGGGAGCTGTTTTTT
. few TRBJ1-2 TRBV4-2 CASSQPPGRYELGWGYTF TGTGCCAGCAGCCAACCTCCGGGACGCTATGAGCTCGGTTGGGGCTACACCTTC
. . TRBJ1-1 TRBV27 CASSQRDGDGTEAFF TGTGCCAGCAGCCAAAGGGACGGCGACGGCACTGAAGCTTTCTTT
. . TRBJ2-7 TRBV5-1 CASSLTAPYEQYF TGCGCCAGCAGCTTAACAGCCCCCTACGAGCAGTACTTC
TRBD1 . TRBJ2-7 TRBV19 CASSIGVRGRDEQYF TGTGCCAGTAGTATAGGGGTGAGGGGGCGCGACGAGCAGTACTTC
. . TRBJ2-1 TRBV2 CASSVVNEQFF TGTGCCAGCAGTGTAGTGAATGAGCAGTTCTTC
TRBD2 . TRBJ2-1 TRBV5-1 CASRGTSGKDNEQFF TGCGCCAGCAGAGGGACTAGCGGGAAAGACAATGAGCAGTTCTTC
TRBD2 few TRBJ2-7 TRBV7-3 CASSLAAWVAGVTYEQYF TGTGCCAGCAGCTTAGCCGCCTGGGTAGCGGGAGTTACCTACGAGCAGTACTTC
. . TRBJ2-2 TRBV2 CASTQKGLTGELFF TGTGCCAGCACTCAAAAGGGGTTAACCGGGGAGCTGTTTTTT
TRBD2 . TRBJ2-3 TRBV7-3 CASSLAGGFGDTQYF TGTGCCAGTTCGCTAGCGGGAGGGTTTGGAGATACGCAGTATTTT
TRBD1 . TRBJ1-1 TRBV29-1 CSVRTGGTEAFF TGCAGCGTTCGGACAGGGGGCACTGAAGCTTTCTTT
TRBD1 . TRBJ1-2 TRBV10-3 CATRDSANYGYTF TGTGCCACCAGGGACAGTGCTAACTATGGCTACACCTTC
. once TRBJ1-2 TRBV29-1 CSADGGYGYTF TGCAGCGCCGACGGAGGCTATGGCTACACCTTC
. . TRBJ2-7 TRBV10-3 CAISEFEREQYF TGTGCCATCAGTGAGTTCGAAAGAGAGCAGTACTTC
. few TRBJ1-4 TRBV7-2 CASSLMGHNEKLFF TGTGCCAGCAGCTTAATGGGACACAATGAAAAACTGTTTTTT
. . TRBJ2-7 TRBV4-2 CASSQTVGPPLYKQYF TGTGCCAGCAGCCAAACAGTCGGACCACCGCTCTACAAGCAGTACTTC